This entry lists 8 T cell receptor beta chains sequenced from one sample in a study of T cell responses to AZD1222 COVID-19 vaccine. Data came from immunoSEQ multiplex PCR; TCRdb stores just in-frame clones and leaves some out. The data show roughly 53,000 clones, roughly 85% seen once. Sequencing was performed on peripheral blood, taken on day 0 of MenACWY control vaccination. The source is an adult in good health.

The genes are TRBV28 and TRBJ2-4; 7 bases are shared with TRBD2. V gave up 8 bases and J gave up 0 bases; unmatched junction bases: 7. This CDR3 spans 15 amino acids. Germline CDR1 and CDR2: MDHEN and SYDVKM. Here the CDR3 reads CASVAAGVAKNIQYF. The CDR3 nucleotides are TGTGCCAGCGTCGCGGCGGGGGTAGCCAAAAACATTCAGTACTTC.

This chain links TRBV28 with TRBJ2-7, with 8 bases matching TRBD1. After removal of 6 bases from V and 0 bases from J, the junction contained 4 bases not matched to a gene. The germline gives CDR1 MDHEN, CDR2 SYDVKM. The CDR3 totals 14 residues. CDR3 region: CASRNRGSSYEQYF. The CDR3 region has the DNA TGTGCCAGCAGAAACAGGGGGAGCTCCTACGAGCAGTACTTC.

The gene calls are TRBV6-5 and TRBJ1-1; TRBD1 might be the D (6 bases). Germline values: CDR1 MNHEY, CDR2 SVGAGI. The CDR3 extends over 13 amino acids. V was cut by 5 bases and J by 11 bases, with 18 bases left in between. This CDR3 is CASSTVGTKGAFF. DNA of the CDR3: TGTGCCAGCAGTACGGTGGGGACAAAGGGCGCTTTCTTT.

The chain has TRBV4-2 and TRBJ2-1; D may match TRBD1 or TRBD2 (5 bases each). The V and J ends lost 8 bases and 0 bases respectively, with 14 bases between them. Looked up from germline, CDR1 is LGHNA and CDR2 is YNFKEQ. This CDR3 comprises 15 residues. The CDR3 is CASGRTLDSYNEQFF. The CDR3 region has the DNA TGTGCCAGCGGTAGGACACTAGACTCCTACAATGAGCAGTTCTTC.

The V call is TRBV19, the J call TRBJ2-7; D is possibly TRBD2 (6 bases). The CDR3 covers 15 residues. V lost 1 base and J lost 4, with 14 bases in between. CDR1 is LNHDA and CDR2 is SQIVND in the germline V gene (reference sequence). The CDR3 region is CASSIGGGTAYEQYF. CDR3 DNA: TGTGCCAGTAGTATAGGGGGCGGGACGGCTTACGAGCAGTACTTC.

The CDR3 region is CASSAAQGRQYF. In DNA, the CDR3 is TGTGCCAGCAGCGCCGCTCAGGGGAGGCAGTACTTC. The gene calls are TRBV9 and TRBJ2-7, with D possibly matching TRBD1 (6 bases). The CDR3 consists of 12 residues. The germline CDR1 and CDR2 sequences are SGDLS and YYNGEE. Trimming cost V 3 bases and J 9 bases, with 13 bases left between them. Complete variable domain (other parts from reference TRBV9 and TRBJ2-7): DSGVTQTPKHLITATGQRVTLRCSPRSGDLSVYWYQQSLDQGLQFLIQYYNGEERAKGNILERFSAQQFPDLHSELNLSSLELGDSALYFCASSAAQGRQYFGPGTRLTVT.

The CDR3 spells CASSEIAGGHEQFF. CDR3 sequence (DNA): TGCGCCAGCAGCGAAATAGCGGGAGGGCATGAGCAGTTCTTC. The J gene is TRBJ2-1, the V gene TRBV5-1; 11 nucleotides agree with TRBD2. V was clipped by 4 bases and J by 8 bases; unmatched bases: 5. CDR3 length equals 14 residues. In germline, CDR1 is SGHRS, CDR2 YFSETQ.

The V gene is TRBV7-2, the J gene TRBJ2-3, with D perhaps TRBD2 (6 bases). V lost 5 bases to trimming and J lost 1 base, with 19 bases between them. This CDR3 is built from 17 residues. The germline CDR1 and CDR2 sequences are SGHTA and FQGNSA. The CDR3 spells CASSLNPGTSRTDTQYF. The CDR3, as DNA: TGTGCCAGCAGCCTAAACCCAGGGACTTCCCGCACAGATACGCAGTATTTT.